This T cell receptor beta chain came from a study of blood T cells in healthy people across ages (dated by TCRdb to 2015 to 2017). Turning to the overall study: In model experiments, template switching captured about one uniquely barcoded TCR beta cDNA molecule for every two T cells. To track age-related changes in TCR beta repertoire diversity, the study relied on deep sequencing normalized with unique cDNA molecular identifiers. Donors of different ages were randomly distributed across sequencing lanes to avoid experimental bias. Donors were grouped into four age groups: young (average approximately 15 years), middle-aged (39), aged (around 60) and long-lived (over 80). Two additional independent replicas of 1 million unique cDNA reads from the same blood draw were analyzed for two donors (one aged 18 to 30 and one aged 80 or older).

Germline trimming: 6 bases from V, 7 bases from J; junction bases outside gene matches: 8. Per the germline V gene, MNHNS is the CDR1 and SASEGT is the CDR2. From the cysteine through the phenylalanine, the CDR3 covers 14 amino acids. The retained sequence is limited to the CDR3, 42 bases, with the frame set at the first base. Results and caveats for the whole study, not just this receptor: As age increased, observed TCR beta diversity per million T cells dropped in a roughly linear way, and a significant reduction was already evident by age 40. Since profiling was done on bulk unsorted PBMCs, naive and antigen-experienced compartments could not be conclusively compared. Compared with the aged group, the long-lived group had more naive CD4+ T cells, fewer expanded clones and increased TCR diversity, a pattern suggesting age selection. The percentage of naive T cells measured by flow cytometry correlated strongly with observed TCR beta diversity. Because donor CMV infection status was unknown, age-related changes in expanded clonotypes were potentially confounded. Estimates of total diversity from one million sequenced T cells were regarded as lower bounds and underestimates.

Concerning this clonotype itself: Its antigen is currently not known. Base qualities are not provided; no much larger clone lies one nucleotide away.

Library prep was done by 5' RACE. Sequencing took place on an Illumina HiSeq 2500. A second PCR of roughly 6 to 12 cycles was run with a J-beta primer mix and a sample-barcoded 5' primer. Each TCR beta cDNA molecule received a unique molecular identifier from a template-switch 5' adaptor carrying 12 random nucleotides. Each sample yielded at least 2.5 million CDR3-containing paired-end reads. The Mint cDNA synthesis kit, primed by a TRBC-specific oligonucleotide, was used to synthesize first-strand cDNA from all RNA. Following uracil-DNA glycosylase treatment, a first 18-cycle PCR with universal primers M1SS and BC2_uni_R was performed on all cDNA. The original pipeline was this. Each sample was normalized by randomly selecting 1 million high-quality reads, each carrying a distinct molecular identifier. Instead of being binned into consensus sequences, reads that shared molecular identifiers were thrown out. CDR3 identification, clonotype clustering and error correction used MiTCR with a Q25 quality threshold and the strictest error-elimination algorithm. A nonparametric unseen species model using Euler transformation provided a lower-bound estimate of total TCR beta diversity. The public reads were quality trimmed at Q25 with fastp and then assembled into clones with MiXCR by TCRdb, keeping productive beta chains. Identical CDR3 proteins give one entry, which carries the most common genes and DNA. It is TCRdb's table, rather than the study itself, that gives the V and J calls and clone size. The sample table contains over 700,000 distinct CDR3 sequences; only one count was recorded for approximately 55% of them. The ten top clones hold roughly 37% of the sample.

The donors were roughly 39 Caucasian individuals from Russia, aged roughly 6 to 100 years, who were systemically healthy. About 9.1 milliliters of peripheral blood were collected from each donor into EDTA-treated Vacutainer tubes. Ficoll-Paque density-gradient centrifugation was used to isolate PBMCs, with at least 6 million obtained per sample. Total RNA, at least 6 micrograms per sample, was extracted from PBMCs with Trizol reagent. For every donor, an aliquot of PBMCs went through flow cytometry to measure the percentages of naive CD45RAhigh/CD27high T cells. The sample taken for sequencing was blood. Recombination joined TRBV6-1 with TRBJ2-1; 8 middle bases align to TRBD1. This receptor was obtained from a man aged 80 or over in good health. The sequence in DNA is TGTGCCAGCAGACTCAGGGGGCCGGGTAATGAGCAGTTCTTC. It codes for CASRLRGPGNEQFF.